This T cell receptor beta chain was identified in a study of PD-1 blockade in classical Hodgkin lymphoma (dated by TCRdb to 2018 to 2021). Background for the entire study: Nivolumab dosing was 3 mg/kg intravenously every 2 weeks, continuing until either disease progression or unacceptable toxicity. A peripheral blood immune signature of response to PD-1 blockade in classical Hodgkin lymphoma was defined using TCR beta sequencing and CyTOF. The research as a whole found: Baseline TCR diversity was reported as lower in newly diagnosed patients than in healthy donors, and lower still in relapsed/refractory patients. Lower diversity was observed in patients in whom nivolumab was started less than 1 year after ASCT, and these patients were excluded from later analyses so that confounding by immune reconstitution would be avoided. Trial patients with a complete response had baseline diversity similar to that of newly diagnosed patients, while partial responders and progressors had significantly lower diversity. Only a single clinical trial cohort was studied, and what caused the repertoire differences, possibly disease activity or prior therapy, remained undefined. CD4+ but not CD8+ TCR diversity rose significantly by C4D1 (p=0.0027 vs p=0.16), most apparent in complete responders (p=0.02).

The Qiagen DNeasy kit was used to extract genomic DNA from unsorted PBMCs and from the negatively selected CD4+ and CD8+ fractions. Using primers that anneal to V and J segments, immunoSEQ multiplex PCR amplified the TCR beta CDR3 regions. A synthetic immune receptor repertoire was used to minimize amplification bias, and any remaining bias was removed computationally after sequencing. In the source study's methods: Custom Python scripts were used to quantify repertoire diversity as the Shannon entropy index. The unsorted, CD4+ and CD8+ repertoires were each analyzed separately, with the exception of combined analyses, where CD4+ and CD8+ sequences were merged in silico. Clonal expansion was defined as a frequency increase of at least 2-fold after treatment compared with C1D1, and clones undetected at baseline were assigned a pseudocount of 0.5. Clones with 0 or 1 copy at C1D1 were defined as singleton clones, while clones with 2 or more copies were defined as non-singleton clones. Clones expanded in unsorted samples were annotated as CD4+, CD8+ or unknown by matching protein sequences in sorted samples from the same patient. Diversity changes from C1D1 to C4D1 were tested in paired samples using Wilcoxon tests. TCRdb limited this immuneACCESS table to in-frame rearrangements with V and J called. A share of clones is missing; checked studies link under half to unresolved V genes, and the rest is unexplained. V and J calls plus clone size are reproduced from that table; the DNA served to infer D and trimming. The sample records 25,000 to 30,000 clones, around 80% of which are singletons. The ten largest account for around 0.56% of the sample.

According to the germline V gene, CDR1 reads SGHAT and CDR2 reads FQNNGV. The CDR3 goes from the cysteine to the phenylalanine over 15 residues. Only the CDR3 part of the read is kept: 45 bases, read in frame from the first base. V lost 1 base and J lost 4 bases, and the count of bases not matched to a germline gene is 4. With regard to this clone: The antigen it recognizes is unknown. No per-base quality is available; no much larger clone lies one base away.

The label giving this sample's time point can be read as: cycle 4 day 1 (C4D1), after 6 weeks of nivolumab. Every trial patient had relapsed following autologous stem cell transplantation, and prior brentuximab vedotin exposure was what differed among cohorts A, B and C. CD4+ T cells were purified from thawed PBMCs by magnetic negative selection with a Miltenyi CD4+ T cell isolation kit. The trial cohort was composed of 56 patients with relapsed/refractory classical Hodgkin lymphoma, for whom complete response, partial response or progressive disease was recorded as best overall response. Single-agent nivolumab was administered to trial patients in the multi-cohort phase II CheckMate 205 trial. Best overall response was determined by an independent review committee according to the 2007 International Working Group response criteria. Trial PBMCs were collected just before the start of nivolumab (C1D1) and during therapy at cycle 2 day 1 and cycle 4 day 1. Peripheral blood was collected in 8 mL Vacutainer Cell Preparation Tubes, from which PBMCs were isolated by centrifugation and then cryopreserved. Purified CD4+ and CD8+ fractions were generated only in cases for which an additional PBMC sample was available. On LS columns in a quadroMACS separator, the magnetically labelled cells were depleted, and the flow-through was collected as the purified fraction.

The TCR originated in a human donor with classical Hodgkin lymphoma. The rearrangement combines TRBV11-2 with TRBJ2-1; 7 bases in the middle match TRBD1. Material: CD4+ T cells from blood, obtained before the fourth cycle of nivolumab. CDR3 protein: CASSLVGQVYNEQFF. The nucleotides are TGTGCCAGCAGCTTAGTTGGACAGGTGTACAATGAGCAGTTCTTC.